This record covers a single T cell receptor (beta chain). Its antigen is still unknown. The sample comes from a study of cytomegalovirus exposure and HLA in healthy donors. Study conclusions and caveats: Per a later analysis, HLA-associated TCR beta chains showed more clonal expansion than other, equally common TCR beta chains. Presence/absence analyses supposed approximately even sequencing depth among donors.

A multiplex PCR was run with 60 Vbeta primers and 13 Jbeta primers. The table came from immunoSEQ multiplex PCR; TCRdb's copy has only in-frame clones and leaves some out. Of about 65,000 clones listed, approximately 82% were seen once; the top ten hold around 3%. V was shortened by 4 bases and J by 1 base, with 14 bases between the two germline ends. CDR1 is SGHNT, CDR2 YYREEE, per germline (reference sequence). The CDR3 sequence is 16 residues long. V usage is TRBV5-4 and J usage is TRBJ2-2; unclear D gene. The sequenced sample consisted of PBMCs. The receptor was isolated from a girl aged 5 to 17 in good health and CMV-seropositive. This CDR3 is CASSPGGQENTGELFF. Here the CDR3 DNA reads TGTGCCAGCAGCCCCGGTGGGCAGGAGAACACCGGGGAGCTGTTTTTT.